The sample holds a few counts of the clone carrying this T cell receptor beta chain. Antigen specificity is unknown. This sample is part of a study of T cell responses to AZD1222 COVID-19 vaccine. General study results and limits: Spike-specific TCR depth and breadth grew after two AZD1222 doses. Clonal diversity may have been underestimated in mostly white British donors.

Generated by immunoSEQ multiplex PCR, the TCRdb table keeps only in-frame clones and is missing some. The sample includes some 30,000 clones, around 84% of them seen just once. The sequence was collected from an adult who received the AZD1222 COVID-19 vaccine. This specimen was peripheral blood, taken 28 days after the second AZD1222 dose.

The CDR3 bases are TGTGCCAGCAGCACCCGGACTAGCGGGAGGTTGTCCAATGAGCAGTTCTTC. Its protein is CASSTRTSGRLSNEQFF. The J gene is TRBJ2-1, the V gene TRBV7-8, with 14 bases that match TRBD2. Germline V lookup: CDR1 SGHVS, CDR2 FQNEAQ. V shed 5 bases and J 6 bases; nucleotides not matched to a gene: 9. The CDR3 has 17 residues.